The 3 T cell receptor beta chains in this list originate from one sample, sequenced in a study of T cell changes during pregnancy in multiple sclerosis. Libraries were prepared by immunoSEQ multiplex PCR; TCRdb keeps only in-frame clonotypes and omits some of them. The sample lists about 24,000 clones, about nine tenths occurring once. This material consisted of CD8+ T cells from peripheral blood mononuclear cells, taken in the first trimester of pregnancy. The receptors here all came from a female donor in good health, enrolled as a control in a pregnancy study.

This sequence joins TRBV4-3 and TRBJ2-1; 7 nucleotides align to TRBD2. CDR3 length equals 16 residues. Germline V gene data show CDR1 as LGHNA and CDR2 as YSLEER. Trimming took 1 base from V and 0 from J; bases not matched to a gene: 3. The CDR3 region is CASSQVRLASYNEQFF. The CDR3 DNA is TGCGCCAGCAGCCAAGTGAGACTAGCCTCCTACAATGAGCAGTTCTTC.

The chain carries TRBV11-2 and TRBJ1-1; possibly TRBD1 for D (6 bases). CDR1 SGHAT and CDR2 FQNNGV come from the germline V gene. This CDR3 has 14 amino acids. The V gene lost 5 bases and the J gene lost 4 bases, with 14 bases spanning the gap. The CDR3 spells CASSVNRDGTEAFF. In DNA, the CDR3 is TGTGCCAGCAGCGTAAACAGGGATGGCACTGAAGCTTTCTTT. Full variable domain (outside the CDR3, taken from reference TRBV11-2 and TRBJ1-1): EAGVAQSPRYKIIEKRQSVAFWCNPISGHATLYWYQQILGQGPKLLIQFQNNGVVDDSQLPKDRFSAERLKGVDSTLKIQPAKLEDSAVYLCASSVNRDGTEAFFGQGTRLTVV.

The chain recombines TRBV27 with TRBJ2-5, with 7 positions matching TRBD1. V dropped 5 bases and J dropped 11; count of bases not matched to a gene: 11. The CDR3 runs to 13 residues. Germline loops: CDR1 MNHEY, CDR2 SMNVEV (reference sequence). CDR3 region: CASSDRVMGEQYF. DNA of the CDR3: TGTGCCAGCAGTGACAGGGTTATGGGGGAGCAGTACTTC.